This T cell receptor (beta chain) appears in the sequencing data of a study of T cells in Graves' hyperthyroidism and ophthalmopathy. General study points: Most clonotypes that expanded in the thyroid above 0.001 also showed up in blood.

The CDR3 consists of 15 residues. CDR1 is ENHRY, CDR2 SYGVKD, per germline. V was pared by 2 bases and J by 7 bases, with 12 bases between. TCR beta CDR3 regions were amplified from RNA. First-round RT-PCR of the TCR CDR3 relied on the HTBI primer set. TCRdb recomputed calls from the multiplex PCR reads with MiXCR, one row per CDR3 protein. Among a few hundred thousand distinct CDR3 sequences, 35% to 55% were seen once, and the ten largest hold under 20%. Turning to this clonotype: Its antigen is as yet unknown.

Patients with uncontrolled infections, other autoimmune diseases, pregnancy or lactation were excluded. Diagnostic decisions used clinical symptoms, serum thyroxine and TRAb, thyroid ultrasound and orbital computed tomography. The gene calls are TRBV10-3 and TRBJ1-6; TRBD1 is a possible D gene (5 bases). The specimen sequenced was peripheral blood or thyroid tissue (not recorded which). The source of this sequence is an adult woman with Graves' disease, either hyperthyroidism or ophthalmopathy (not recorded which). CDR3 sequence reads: CAISEEGRPNSPLHF. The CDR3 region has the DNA TGTGCCATCAGTGAGGAGGGACGGCCAAATTCACCCCTCCACTTT.